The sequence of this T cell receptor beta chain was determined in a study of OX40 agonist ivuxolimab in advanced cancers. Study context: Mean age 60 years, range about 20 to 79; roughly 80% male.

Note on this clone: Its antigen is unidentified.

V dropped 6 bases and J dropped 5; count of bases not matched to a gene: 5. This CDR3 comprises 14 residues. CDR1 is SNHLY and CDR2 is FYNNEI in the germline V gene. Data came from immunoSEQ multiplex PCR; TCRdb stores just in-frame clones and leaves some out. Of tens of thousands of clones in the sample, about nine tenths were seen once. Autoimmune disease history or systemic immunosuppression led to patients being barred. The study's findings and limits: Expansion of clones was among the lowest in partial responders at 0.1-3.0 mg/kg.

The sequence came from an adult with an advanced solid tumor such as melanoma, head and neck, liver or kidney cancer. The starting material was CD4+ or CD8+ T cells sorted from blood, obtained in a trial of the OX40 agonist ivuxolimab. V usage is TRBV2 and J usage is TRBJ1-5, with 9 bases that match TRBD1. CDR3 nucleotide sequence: TGTGCCAGCAGCGGGACAGGGCCCTATCAGCCCCAGCATTTT. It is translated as CASSGTGPYQPQHF. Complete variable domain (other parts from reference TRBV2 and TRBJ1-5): EPEVTQTPSHQVTQMGQEVILRCVPISNHLYFYWYRQILGQKVEFLVSFYNNEISEKSEIFDDQFSVERPDGSNFTLKIRSTKLEDSAMYFCASSGTGPYQPQHFGDGTRLSIL.